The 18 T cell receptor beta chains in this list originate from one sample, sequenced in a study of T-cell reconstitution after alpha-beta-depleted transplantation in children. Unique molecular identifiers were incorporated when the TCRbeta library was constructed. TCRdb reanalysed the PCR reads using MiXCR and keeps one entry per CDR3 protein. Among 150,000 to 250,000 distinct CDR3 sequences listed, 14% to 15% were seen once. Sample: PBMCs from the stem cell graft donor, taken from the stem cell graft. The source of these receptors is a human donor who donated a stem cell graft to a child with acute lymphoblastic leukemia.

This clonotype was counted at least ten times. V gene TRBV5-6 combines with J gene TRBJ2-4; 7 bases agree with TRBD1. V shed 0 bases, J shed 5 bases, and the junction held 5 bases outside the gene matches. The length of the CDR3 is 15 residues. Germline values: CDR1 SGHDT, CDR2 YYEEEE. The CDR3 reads CASSLGGTVQNIQYF. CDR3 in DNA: TGTGCCAGCAGCTTGGGGGGGACAGTCCAAAACATTCAGTACTTC.

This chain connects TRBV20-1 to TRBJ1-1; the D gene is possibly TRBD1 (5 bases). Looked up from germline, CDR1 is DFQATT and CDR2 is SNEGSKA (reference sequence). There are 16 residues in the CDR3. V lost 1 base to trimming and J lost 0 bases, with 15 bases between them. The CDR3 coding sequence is TGCAGTGCTAGAGTTCGATTGGGGCGGATGAACACTGAAGCTTTCTTT. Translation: CSARVRLGRMNTEAFF.

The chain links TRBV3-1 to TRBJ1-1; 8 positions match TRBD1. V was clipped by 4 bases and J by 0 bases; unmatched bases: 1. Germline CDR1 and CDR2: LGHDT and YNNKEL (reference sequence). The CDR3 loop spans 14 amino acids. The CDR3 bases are TGTGCCAGCAGCCGGACAGGGCTGAACACTGAAGCTTTCTTT. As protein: CASSRTGLNTEAFF.

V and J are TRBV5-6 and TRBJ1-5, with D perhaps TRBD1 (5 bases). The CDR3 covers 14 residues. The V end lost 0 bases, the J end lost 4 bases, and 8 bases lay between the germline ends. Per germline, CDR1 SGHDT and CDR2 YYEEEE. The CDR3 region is CASSLVGTNQPQHF. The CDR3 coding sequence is TGTGCCAGCAGCTTGGTAGGGACGAATCAGCCCCAGCATTTT.

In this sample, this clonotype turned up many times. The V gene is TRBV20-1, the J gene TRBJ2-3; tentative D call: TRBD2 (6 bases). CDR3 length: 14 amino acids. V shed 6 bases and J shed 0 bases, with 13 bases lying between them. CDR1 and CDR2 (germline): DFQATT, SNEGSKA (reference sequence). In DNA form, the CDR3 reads TGCAGTGCCTTAGCGGAGGCTAGCACAGATACGCAGTATTTT. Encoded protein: CSALAEASTDTQYF.

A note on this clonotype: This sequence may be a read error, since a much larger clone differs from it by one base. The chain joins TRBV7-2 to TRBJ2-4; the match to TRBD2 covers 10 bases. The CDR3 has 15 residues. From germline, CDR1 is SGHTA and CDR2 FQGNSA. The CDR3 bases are TGTGCCAGCAGCCCTTGGACTAGCGGTCAAAACAGTCAGTACTTC. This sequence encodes CASSPWTSGQNSQYF.

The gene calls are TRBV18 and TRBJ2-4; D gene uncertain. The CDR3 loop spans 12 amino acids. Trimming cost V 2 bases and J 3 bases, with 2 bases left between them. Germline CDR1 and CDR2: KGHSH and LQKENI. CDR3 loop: CASSPGKNIQYF. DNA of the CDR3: TGTGCCAGCTCACCAGGCAAAAACATTCAGTACTTC.

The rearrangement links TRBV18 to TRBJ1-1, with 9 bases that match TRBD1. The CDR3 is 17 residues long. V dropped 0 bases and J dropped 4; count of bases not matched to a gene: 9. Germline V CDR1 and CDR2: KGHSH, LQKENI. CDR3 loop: CASSPPPWDRVATEAFF. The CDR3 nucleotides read TGTGCCAGCTCACCACCCCCGTGGGACAGGGTGGCCACTGAAGCTTTCTTT.

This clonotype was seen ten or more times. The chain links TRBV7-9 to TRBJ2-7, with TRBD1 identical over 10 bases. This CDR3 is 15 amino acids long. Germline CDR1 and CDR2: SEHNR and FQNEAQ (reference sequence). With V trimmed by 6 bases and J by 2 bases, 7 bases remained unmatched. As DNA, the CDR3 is TGTGCCAGCAGTCAATGGGACAGGGGAACCTACGAGCAGTACTTC. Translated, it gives CASSQWDRGTYEQYF.

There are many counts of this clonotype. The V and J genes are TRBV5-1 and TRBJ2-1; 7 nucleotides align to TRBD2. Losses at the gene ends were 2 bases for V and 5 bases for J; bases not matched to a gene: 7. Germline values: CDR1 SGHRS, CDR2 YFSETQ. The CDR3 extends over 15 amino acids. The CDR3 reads CASSLSLAADNEQFF. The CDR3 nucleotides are TGCGCCAGCAGCTTAAGTCTAGCGGCTGACAATGAGCAGTTCTTC.

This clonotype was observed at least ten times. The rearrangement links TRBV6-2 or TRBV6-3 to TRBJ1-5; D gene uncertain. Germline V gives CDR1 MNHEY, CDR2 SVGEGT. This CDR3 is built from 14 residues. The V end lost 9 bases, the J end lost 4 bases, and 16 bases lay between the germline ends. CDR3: CASRIGRMNQPQHF. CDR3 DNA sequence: TGTGCCAGTCGGATTGGCAGGATGAATCAGCCCCAGCATTTT.

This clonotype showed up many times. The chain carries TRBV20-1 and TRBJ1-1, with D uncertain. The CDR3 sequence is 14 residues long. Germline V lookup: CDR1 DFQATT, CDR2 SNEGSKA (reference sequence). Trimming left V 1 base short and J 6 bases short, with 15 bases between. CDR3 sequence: CSARVFVGWSEAFF. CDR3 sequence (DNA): TGCAGTGCTAGAGTCTTCGTAGGGTGGTCTGAAGCTTTCTTT.

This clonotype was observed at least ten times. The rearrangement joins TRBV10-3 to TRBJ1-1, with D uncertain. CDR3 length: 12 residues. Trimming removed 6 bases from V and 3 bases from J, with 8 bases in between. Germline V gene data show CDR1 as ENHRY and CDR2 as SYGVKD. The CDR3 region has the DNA TGTGCCATCAGCGGGATTGACACTGAAGCTTTCTTT. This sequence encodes CAISGIDTEAFF.

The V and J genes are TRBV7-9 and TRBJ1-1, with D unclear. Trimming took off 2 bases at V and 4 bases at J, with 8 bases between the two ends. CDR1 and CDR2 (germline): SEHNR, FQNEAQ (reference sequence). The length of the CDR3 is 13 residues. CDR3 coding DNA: TGTGCCAGCAGCTTATTCAGAGGCACTGAAGCTTTCTTT. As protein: CASSLFRGTEAFF.

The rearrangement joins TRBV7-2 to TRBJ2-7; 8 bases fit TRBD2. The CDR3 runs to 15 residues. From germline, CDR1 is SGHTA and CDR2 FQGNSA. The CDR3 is CAGGSGELNSYEQYF. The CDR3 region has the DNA TGTGCAGGAGGTAGCGGGGAGTTAAACTCCTACGAGCAGTACTTC.

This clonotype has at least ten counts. The CDR3 here is CASSQESWVGGEEQFF. CDR3 DNA: TGCGCCAGCAGCCAAGAGAGTTGGGTAGGGGGGGAGGAGCAGTTCTTC. V is TRBV4-1 and J is TRBJ2-1; a possible D gene is TRBD2 (7 bases). V was pared by 0 bases and J by 10 bases, with 19 bases between. Germline CDR1 is MGHRA and CDR2 is YSYEKL. This CDR3 is built from 16 residues.

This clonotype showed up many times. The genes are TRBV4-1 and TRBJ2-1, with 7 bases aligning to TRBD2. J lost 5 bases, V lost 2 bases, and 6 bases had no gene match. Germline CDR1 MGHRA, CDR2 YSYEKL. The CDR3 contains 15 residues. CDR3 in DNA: TGCGCCAGCAGCCAAACAGCGGGACCTAACAATGAGCAGTTCTTC. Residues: CASSQTAGPNNEQFF.

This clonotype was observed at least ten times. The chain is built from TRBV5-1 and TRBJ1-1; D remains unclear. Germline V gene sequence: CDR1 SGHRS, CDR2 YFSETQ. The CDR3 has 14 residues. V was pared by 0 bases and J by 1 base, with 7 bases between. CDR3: CASSLVVANTEAFF. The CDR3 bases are TGCGCCAGCAGCTTGGTAGTGGCGAACACTGAAGCTTTCTTT. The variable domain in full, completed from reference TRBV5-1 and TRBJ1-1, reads KAGVTQTPRYLIKTRGQQVTLSCSPISGHRSVSWYQQTPGQGLQFLFEYFSETQRNKGNFPGRFSGRQFSNSRSEMNVSTLELGDSALYLCASSLVVANTEAFFGQGTRLTVV.